A selection of T cell receptor beta chains follows, all from one sample in a study of CD8+ T cells in alopecia areata. Here immunoSEQ multiplex PCR was the method, and the copy in TCRdb shows in-frame clones only, minus some. The sample has 180,000 or so clones, roughly 60% seen once. The sequencing here drew on CD4+ T cells sorted from blood, taken at week 24, from a patient treated with tofacitinib. The source is a human donor with alopecia areata. CDR3s include the opening cysteine and the closing phenylalanine or tryptophan. A D gene is named only where the DNA matches it firmly. Size values are once, few and many counts, or a class for expanded clones, and some rows have none.

>few|NA|TRBJ2-5|TRBV7-9
CASGRTERTQYF
TGTGCCAGCGGAAGGACAGAGAGGACCCAGTACTTC
>NA|NA|TRBJ1-2|TRBV7-2
CASSLPGRDEGYTF
TGTGCCAGCAGCTTACCAGGCCGCGACGAAGGCTACACCTTC
>NA|NA|TRBJ1-6|TRBV2
CASSEQVTYNSPLHF
TGTGCCAGCAGTGAACAGGTCACATATAATTCACCCCTCCACTTT
>NA|TRBD1|TRBJ2-7|TRBV4-1
CASSLLGTGSYEQYF
TGCGCCAGCAGCCTACTGGGGACAGGGTCCTACGAGCAGTACTTC
>few|TRBD1|TRBJ2-7|TRBV7-2
CASSLSVGGTGTYEQYF
TGTGCCAGCAGCTTGTCGGTGGGTGGGACAGGGACCTACGAGCAGTACTTC
>few|TRBD2|TRBJ2-1|TRBV14
CASSRLAGVDEQFF
TGTGCCAGCAGCCGTCTAGCGGGGGTGGATGAGCAGTTCTTC
>NA|NA|TRBJ2-5|TRBV2
CASSVSETQYF
TGTGCCAGCAGTGTCTCGGAGACCCAGTACTTC
>once|NA|TRBJ1-2|TRBV6-6
CASSPPEIYGYTF
TGTGCCAGCAGTCCTCCAGAGATCTATGGCTACACCTTC
>once|NA|TRBJ2-4|TRBV5-4
CASSLEQGIAKNIQYF
TGTGCCAGCAGCTTGGAACAGGGCATAGCCAAAAACATTCAGTACTTC
>once|TRBD2|TRBJ2-3|TRBV29-1
CSVGLAGGPGDTQYF
TGCAGCGTTGGCCTAGCGGGGGGGCCGGGGGATACGCAGTATTTT
>NA|NA|TRBJ2-4|TRBV2
CASSEQGGARWGKNIQYF
TGTGCCAGCAGCGAACAGGGAGGAGCCCGTTGGGGCAAAAACATTCAGTACTTC
>few|NA|TRBJ1-2|TRBV10-3
CAISQGANYGYTF
TGTGCCATCAGCCAGGGTGCTAACTATGGCTACACCTTC
>NA|NA|TRBJ2-7|TRBV6-5
CASSYSFRDGEQYF
TGTGCCAGCAGTTACTCGTTCAGGGACGGGGAGCAGTACTTC
>NA|NA|TRBJ2-4|TRBV7-2
CASSLGGENIQYF
TGTGCCAGCAGCTTAGGAGGGGAAAACATTCAGTACTTC
>NA|TRBD2|TRBJ2-5|TRBV14
CASSLLAGGPGETQYF
TGTGCCAGCAGTCTACTAGCGGGAGGGCCCGGTGAGACCCAGTACTTC
>NA|TRBD2|TRBJ2-5|TRBV5-6
CATTMAGLAGGSGETQYF
TGTGCCACTACGATGGCGGGGCTAGCGGGAGGGTCGGGAGAGACCCAGTACTTC
>NA|NA|TRBJ2-7|TRBV5-1
CASSLGRDTYEQYF
TGCGCCAGCAGCTTGGGACGGGACACCTACGAGCAGTACTTC
>NA|TRBD2|TRBJ2-7|TRBV7-2
CASSLEAGTYEQYF
TGTGCCAGCAGCTTAGAAGCGGGGACCTACGAGCAGTACTTC
>NA|TRBD2|TRBJ2-7|TRBV4-1
CASSQVGLAGGYEQYF
TGCGCCAGCAGCCAAGTGGGTCTAGCGGGAGGCTACGAGCAGTACTTC
>few|TRBD2|TRBJ2-5|TRBV19
CASSMGLAAQETQYF
TGTGCCAGTAGTATGGGACTAGCGGCCCAAGAGACCCAGTACTTC
>NA|NA|TRBJ2-1|TRBV4-3
CASSQEGRNNEQFF
TGCGCCAGCAGCCAAGAGGGACGAAATAATGAGCAGTTCTTC
>NA|NA|TRBJ1-1|TRBV6-5
CASSYSAGAEGTEAFF
TGTGCCAGCAGTTACTCGGCAGGGGCGGAAGGAACTGAAGCTTTCTTT
>NA|TRBD2|TRBJ2-6|TRBV4-3
CASSPSLLAGGPSSGANVLTF
TGCGCCAGCAGCCCAAGCCTTCTAGCGGGAGGACCTAGCTCTGGGGCCAACGTCCTGACTTTC
>NA|NA|TRBJ2-7|TRBV27
CASSLSWRGTYEQYF
TGTGCCAGCAGTTTATCCTGGCGGGGAACCTACGAGCAGTACTTC
>NA|NA|TRBJ2-7|TRBV25-1
CASGVSEADYEQYF
TGTGCCAGCGGAGTCTCGGAGGCCGATTACGAGCAGTACTTC
>NA|NA|TRBJ2-6|TRBV30
CAWSGASASGANVLTF
TGTGCCTGGAGTGGAGCCTCGGCCTCTGGGGCCAACGTCCTGACTTTC
>NA|NA|TRBJ2-1|TRBV28
CASSAGQLDEQFF
TGTGCCAGCAGCGCGGGACAGTTGGATGAGCAGTTCTTC
>NA|NA|TRBJ1-2|TRBV5-1
CASSLVTDGRRIAGYTF
TGCGCCAGCAGCTTGGTGACGGACGGCAGGAGGATTGCTGGCTACACCTTC
>few|NA|TRBJ2-1|TRBV29-1
CSVGLTPLANEQFF
TGCAGCGTTGGCCTGACACCCCTGGCCAATGAGCAGTTCTTC
>NA|TRBD1|TRBJ2-7|TRBV29-1
CSVLARDRAYEQYF
TGCAGCGTCCTGGCCCGTGACAGGGCCTACGAGCAGTACTTC
>NA|TRBD2|TRBJ2-7|TRBV6-5
CASSQLAGGSYEQYF
TGTGCCAGCAGTCAACTAGCGGGAGGCTCCTACGAGCAGTACTTC
>NA|NA|TRBJ1-4|TRBV7-2
CASSLGGAHEKLFF
TGTGCCAGCAGCTTAGGGGGGGCTCATGAAAAACTGTTTTTT
>NA|NA|TRBJ1-2|TRBV7-9
CASSSWGGDYGYTF
TGTGCCAGCAGCTCCTGGGGGGGTGACTATGGCTACACCTTC
>NA|NA|TRBJ2-1|TRBV7-7
CASSLGNRGNEQFF
TGTGCCAGCAGCTTAGGGAACCGAGGGAATGAGCAGTTCTTC
>NA|NA|TRBJ1-6|TRBV7-2
CASSLGVFGGNNSPLHF
TGTGCCAGCAGCTTGGGGGTTTTCGGGGGTAATAATTCACCCCTCCACTTT
>NA|TRBD2|TRBJ2-3|TRBV4-3
CASSQDPGGADTQYF
TGCGCCAGCAGCCAAGATCCCGGGGGGGCAGATACGCAGTATTTT
>NA|NA|TRBJ2-5|TRBV6-6
CASSYSGETQYF
TGTGCCAGCAGTTACTCGGGCGAGACCCAGTACTTC
>NA|TRBD1|TRBJ2-1|TRBV6-6
CASSRQGYEQFF
TGTGCCAGCAGTCGACAGGGATATGAGCAGTTCTTC
>NA|TRBD1|TRBJ2-7|TRBV7-9
CASSPGGSYEQYF
TGTGCCAGCAGCCCAGGGGGCTCCTACGAGCAGTACTTC
>once|NA|TRBJ2-3|TRBV4-3
CASAVSRGHTQYF
TGCGCCAGCGCGGTGTCCCGGGGACATACGCAGTATTTT
>few|TRBD1|TRBJ1-1|TRBV10-3
CAISEGTEKNTEAFF
TGTGCCATCAGTGAAGGGACAGAAAAAAACACTGAAGCTTTCTTT
>NA|TRBD1|TRBJ2-1|TRBV5-1
CASSADRVSANEQFF
TGCGCCAGCAGCGCTGACAGGGTCTCTGCCAATGAGCAGTTCTTC
>NA|NA|TRBJ2-3|TRBV11-2
CASSLGNRRDTQYF
TGTGCCAGCAGCTTAGGAAACCGCAGGGATACGCAGTATTTT
>NA|NA|TRBJ2-1|TRBV4-3
CASSQLGGHNEQFF
TGCGCCAGCAGCCAATTGGGGGGACACAATGAGCAGTTCTTC